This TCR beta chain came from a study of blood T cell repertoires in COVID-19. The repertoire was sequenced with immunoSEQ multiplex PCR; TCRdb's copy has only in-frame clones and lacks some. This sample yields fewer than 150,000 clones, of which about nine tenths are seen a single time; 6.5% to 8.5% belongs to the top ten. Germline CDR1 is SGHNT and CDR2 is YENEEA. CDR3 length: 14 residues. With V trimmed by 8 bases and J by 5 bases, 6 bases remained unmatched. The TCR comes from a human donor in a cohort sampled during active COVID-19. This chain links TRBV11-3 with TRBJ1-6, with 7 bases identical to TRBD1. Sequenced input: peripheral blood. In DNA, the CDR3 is TGTGCCAGCGCCCCCCAGGGGGATAATTCACCCCTCCACTTT. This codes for CASAPQGDNSPLHF. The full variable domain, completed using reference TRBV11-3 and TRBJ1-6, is EAGVVQSPRYKIIEKKQPVAFWCNPISGHNTLYWYLQNLGQGPELLIRYENEEAVDDSQLPKDRFSAERLKGVDSTLKIQPAELGDSAVYLCASAPQGDNSPLHFGNGTRLTVT.